The T cell receptor (beta chain) under discussion was sequenced for a study of cytomegalovirus exposure and HLA in healthy donors. Study-wide findings and caveats: Later analysis associated a missense DCLRE1C variant with TCR beta V- and J-gene trimming. From TCR beta sequences, most subjects' HLA-A and HLA-B alleles were reportedly predicted accurately.

The CDR3 totals 12 residues. Germline V gene sequence: CDR1 SGDLS, CDR2 YYNGEE. The V gene lost 3 bases and the J gene lost 6 bases, with 6 bases spanning the gap. 13 Jbeta primers and 60 Vbeta primers were used for the PCR. This table comes from immunoSEQ multiplex PCR, and its TCRdb copy is limited to in-frame clones, with some not included. The data hold 100,000 to 150,000 clones, with around 8.5% observed a single time. About this clone itself: What it recognizes is unknown.

The V and J genes are TRBV9 and TRBJ2-2; the D is unclear. The source is a man aged 35 to 55 in good health and CMV-seronegative. The sample was PBMCs. In DNA form, the CDR3 reads TGTGCCAGCAGCGACGAGGCCGGGGAGCTGTTTTTT. Translation: CASSDEAGELFF.